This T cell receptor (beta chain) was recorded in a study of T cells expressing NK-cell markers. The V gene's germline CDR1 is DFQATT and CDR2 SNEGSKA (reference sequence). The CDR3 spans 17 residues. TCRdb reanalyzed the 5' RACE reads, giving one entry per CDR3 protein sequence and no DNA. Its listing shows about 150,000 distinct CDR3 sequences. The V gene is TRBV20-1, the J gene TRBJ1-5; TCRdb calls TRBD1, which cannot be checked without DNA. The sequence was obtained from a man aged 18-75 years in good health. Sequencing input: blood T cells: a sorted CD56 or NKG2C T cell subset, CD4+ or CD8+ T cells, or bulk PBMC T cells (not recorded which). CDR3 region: CSAMAQGVHPSNQPQHF.